This TCR beta chain was sequenced for a study of blood T cell repertoires in COVID-19. Turning to the study itself: Collection of acute and convalescent COVID-19 samples took place in the United States, Italy and Spain. From T cells, B-cell-depleted T cells, or PBMCs came the material, which was cDNA or gDNA.

Source study methods: Reference gene primer amplification gave nucleated cell count estimates. The repertoire was sequenced with immunoSEQ multiplex PCR; TCRdb's copy has only in-frame clones and lacks some. That table is the source of V, J and clone size, and D and trimming were worked out from the DNA. The table lists some 210,000 clones, approximately 82% of them singletons. This CDR3 has 15 residues. In germline, CDR1 is SGDLS, CDR2 YYNGEE. Losses at the gene ends were 3 bases for V and 6 bases for J; bases not matched to a gene: 6. The J gene is TRBJ2-1, the V gene TRBV9, with 10 nucleotides matching TRBD1. The TCR sequence derives from a man aged 45-60 years with active or convalescent COVID-19. The sample consisted of peripheral blood. The CDR3 loop reads CASSGAGTGANEQFF. CDR3 coding DNA: TGTGCCAGCAGCGGGGCCGGGACAGGGGCCAATGAGCAGTTCTTC. Full variable domain (rest looked up from reference TRBV9 and TRBJ2-1): DSGVTQTPKHLITATGQRVTLRCSPRSGDLSVYWYQQSLDQGLQFLIQYYNGEERAKGNILERFSAQQFPDLHSELNLSSLELGDSALYFCASSGAGTGANEQFFGPGTRLTVL.